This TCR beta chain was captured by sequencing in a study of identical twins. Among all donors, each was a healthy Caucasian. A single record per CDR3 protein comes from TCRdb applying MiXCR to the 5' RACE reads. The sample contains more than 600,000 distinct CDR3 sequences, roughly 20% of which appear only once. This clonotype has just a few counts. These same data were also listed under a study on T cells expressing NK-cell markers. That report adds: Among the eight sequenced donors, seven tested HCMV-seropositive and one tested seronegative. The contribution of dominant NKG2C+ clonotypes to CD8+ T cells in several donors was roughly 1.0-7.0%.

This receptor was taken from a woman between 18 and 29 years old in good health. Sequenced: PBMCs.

In DNA form, the CDR3 reads TGTGCCACCAGTGATCCCAGCGGGGGGGCTACAGATACGCAGTATTTT. It specifies CATSDPSGGATDTQYF. This chain joins TRBV24-1 and TRBJ2-3; the match to TRBD2 covers 10 bases. CDR1 and CDR2 from the germline V gene are KGHDR and SFDVKD. Trimming at V came to 3 bases and at J to 3 bases, leaving 5 bases not matched to a gene. The CDR3 covers 16 residues.